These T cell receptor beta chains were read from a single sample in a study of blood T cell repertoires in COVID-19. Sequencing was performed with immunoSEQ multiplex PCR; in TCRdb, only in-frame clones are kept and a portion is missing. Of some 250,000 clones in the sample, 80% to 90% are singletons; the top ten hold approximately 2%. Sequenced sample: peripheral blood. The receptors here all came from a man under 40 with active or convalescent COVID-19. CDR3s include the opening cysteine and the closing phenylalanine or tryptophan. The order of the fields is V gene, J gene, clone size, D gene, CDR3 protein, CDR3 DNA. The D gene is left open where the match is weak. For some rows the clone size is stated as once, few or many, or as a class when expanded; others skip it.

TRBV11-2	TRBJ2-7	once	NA	CASTYDGGGEQYF	TGTGCCAGCACCTACGACGGGGGTGGCGAGCAGTACTTC
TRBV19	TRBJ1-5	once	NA	CASSISGGNQPQHF	TGTGCCAGTAGTATTTCAGGGGGCAATCAGCCCCAGCATTTT
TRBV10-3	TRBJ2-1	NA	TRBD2	CAISDWSGGDGNEQFF	TGTGCCATCAGTGATTGGTCGGGGGGGGATGGCAATGAGCAGTTCTTC
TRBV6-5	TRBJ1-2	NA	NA	CASSLAGNYGYTF	TGTGCCAGCAGCCTAGCCGGAAACTATGGCTACACCTTC
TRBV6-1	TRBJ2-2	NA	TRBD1	CASSEKGAYTGELFF	TGTGCCAGCAGTGAAAAGGGGGCCTACACCGGGGAGCTGTTTTTT
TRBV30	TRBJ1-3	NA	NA	CAWSQTEDTIYF	TGTGCCTGGAGTCAGACGGAGGACACCATATATTTT
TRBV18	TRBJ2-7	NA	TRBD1	CASSPLPTGGEQYF	TGTGCCAGCTCACCACTCCCGACAGGGGGCGAGCAGTACTTC
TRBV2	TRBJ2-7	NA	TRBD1	CAGATGANYEQYF	TGTGCCGGCGCCACAGGGGCGAACTACGAGCAGTACTTC
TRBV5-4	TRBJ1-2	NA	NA	CASSLDSYVNYGYTF	TGTGCCAGCAGCTTGGACAGCTATGTTAACTATGGCTACACCTTC
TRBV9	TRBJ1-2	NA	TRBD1	CASSVGTGVNGYTF	TGTGCCAGCAGCGTTGGGACAGGGGTCAATGGCTACACCTTC
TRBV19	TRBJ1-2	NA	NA	CASKAVNYGYTF	TGTGCCAGTAAAGCGGTTAACTATGGCTACACCTTC
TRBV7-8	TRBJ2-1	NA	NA	CASSLIASSYNEQFF	TGTGCCAGCAGCTTAATAGCGTCCTCCTACAATGAGCAGTTCTTC
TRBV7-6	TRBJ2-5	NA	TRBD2	CASSYASGGTQETQYF	TGTGCCAGCAGCTACGCTAGCGGGGGGACTCAAGAGACCCAGTACTTC
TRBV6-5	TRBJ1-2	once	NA	CASSYRGIGYGYTF	TGTGCCAGCAGTTACAGAGGGATCGGCTATGGCTACACCTTC
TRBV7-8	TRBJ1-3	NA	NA	CASSLHSRSGNTIYF	TGTGCCAGCAGCTTACACAGCCGCTCTGGAAACACCATATATTTT
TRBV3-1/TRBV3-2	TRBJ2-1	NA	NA	CASSLGQLSNEQFF	TGTGCCAGCAGCCTAGGACAGTTAAGCAATGAGCAGTTCTTC
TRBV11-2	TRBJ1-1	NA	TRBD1	CASGTGVNTEAFF	TGTGCCAGCGGCACAGGGGTGAACACTGAAGCTTTCTTT
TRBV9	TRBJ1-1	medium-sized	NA	CASSVYQSNTEAFF	TGTGCCAGCAGCGTTTACCAGTCGAACACTGAAGCTTTCTTT
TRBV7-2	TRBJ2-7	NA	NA	CASSLALRSSYEQYF	TGTGCCAGCAGCTTAGCGTTGCGGAGCTCCTACGAGCAGTACTTC
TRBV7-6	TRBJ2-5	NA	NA	CASSLVPEAAETQYF	TGTGCCAGCAGCTTAGTTCCGGAGGCAGCTGAGACCCAGTACTTC
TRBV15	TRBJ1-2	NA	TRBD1	CATSRAGGSGYTF	TGTGCCACCAGCAGAGCAGGGGGCTCTGGCTACACCTTC
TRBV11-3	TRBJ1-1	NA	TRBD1	CASSFTGQGGTEAFF	TGTGCCAGCAGTTTTACCGGACAGGGAGGCACTGAAGCTTTCTTT
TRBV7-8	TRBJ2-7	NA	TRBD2	CASSLGGLNYEQYF	TGTGCCAGCAGCTTAGGGGGACTAAACTACGAGCAGTACTTC
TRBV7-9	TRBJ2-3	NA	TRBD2	CASSLDRVAGGYF	TGTGCCAGCAGCTTAGATCGTGTAGCGGGGGGATATTTT
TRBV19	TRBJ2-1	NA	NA	CASSIGGAHYDEQFF	TGTGCCAGTAGTATTGGGGGGGCGCATTATGATGAGCAGTTCTTC
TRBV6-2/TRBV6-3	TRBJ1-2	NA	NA	CASSSPPGYGYTF	TGTGCCAGCAGTTCCCCCCCGGGCTATGGCTACACCTTC
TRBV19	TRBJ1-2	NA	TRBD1	CASSRIIPGQGTTNYGYTF	TGTGCCAGTAGTAGAATTATCCCGGGACAGGGAACTACTAACTATGGCTACACCTTC
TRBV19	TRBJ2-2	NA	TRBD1	CASSRQGPTGELFF	TGTGCCAGTAGTCGACAGGGACCCACCGGGGAGCTGTTTTTT
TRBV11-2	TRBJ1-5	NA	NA	CASSAGRSNQPQHF	TGTGCCAGCAGCGCTGGGAGGAGCAATCAGCCCCAGCATTTT
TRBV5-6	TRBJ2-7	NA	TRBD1	CASTSGPGQHSGYEQYF	TGTGCCAGCACCTCCGGGCCGGGACAGCACTCCGGCTACGAGCAGTACTTC
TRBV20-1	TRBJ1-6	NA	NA	CSASGGITGSPLHF	TGCAGTGCTAGTGGGGGTATAACAGGTTCACCCCTCCACTTT